This TCR beta chain was sequenced in a study of T cells in Graves' hyperthyroidism and ophthalmopathy. Study as a whole: Blood from the periphery was taken at initial diagnosis, before any treatment.

This clonotype was found a few times. The antigen remains undetermined. The PBMCs were sourced from fresh peripheral blood (about 9.7 ml). Study conclusions and caveats: In the analysis, a 13 V-J model separated ophthalmopathy from stable hyperthyroidism.

The CDR3 is made up of 14 amino acids. The V segment lost 3 bases and the J segment 4 bases; nucleotides outside the gene matches: 3. Looked up from germline, CDR1 is SQVTM and CDR2 is ANQGSEA. Researchers took RNA transcripts and amplified the TCR beta CDR3 regions from them. The HTBI set primed first-round TCR CDR3 RT-PCR. TCRdb processed the multiplex PCR reads anew with MiXCR; each CDR3 protein has one entry. The sample records about 400,000 distinct CDR3 sequences, more than 12% being singletons. Source material: blood. The chain has TRBV29-1 and TRBJ2-1; TRBD2 aligns across 10 bases. The clonotype was recovered from a man in his forties or fifties with Graves' ophthalmopathy. The CDR3 bases are TGCAGCGTTGAGAGCGGGAGGGGATACAATGAGCAGTTCTTC. Protein product: CSVESGRGYNEQFF.